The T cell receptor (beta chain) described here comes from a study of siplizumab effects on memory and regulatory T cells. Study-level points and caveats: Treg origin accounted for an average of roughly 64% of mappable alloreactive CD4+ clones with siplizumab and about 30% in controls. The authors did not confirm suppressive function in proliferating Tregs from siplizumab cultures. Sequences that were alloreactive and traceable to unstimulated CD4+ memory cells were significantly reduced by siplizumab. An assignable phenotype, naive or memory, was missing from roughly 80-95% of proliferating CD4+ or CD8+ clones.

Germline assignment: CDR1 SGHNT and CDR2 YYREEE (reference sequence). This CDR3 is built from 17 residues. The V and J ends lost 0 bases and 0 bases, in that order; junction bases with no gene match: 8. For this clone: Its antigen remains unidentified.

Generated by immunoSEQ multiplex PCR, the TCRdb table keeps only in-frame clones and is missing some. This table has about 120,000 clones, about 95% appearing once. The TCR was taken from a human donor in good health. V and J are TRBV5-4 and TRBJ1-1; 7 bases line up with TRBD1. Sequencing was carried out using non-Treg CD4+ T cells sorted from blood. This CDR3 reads CASSLGGTASMNTEAFF. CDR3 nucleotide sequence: TGTGCCAGCAGCTTGGGCGGGACAGCTTCTATGAACACTGAAGCTTTCTTT.